This T cell receptor beta chain was retrieved from a study of T-cell reconstitution after alpha-beta-depleted transplantation in children. General study findings and limits: There were reportedly several hundred expanded graft clones from which alpha-beta T cells came about two months after transplant. Diversity of TCRbeta at day 60 was high in some patients, arising from surviving recipient T cells and thymic progenitors.

Germline CDR1 reads DFQATT; CDR2 reads SNEGSKA (reference sequence). The CDR3 contains 13 residues. V lost 5 bases and J lost 7, with 15 bases in between. This clonotype was seen a few times. Its target is not known. Unique molecular identifiers were incorporated when the TCRbeta library was constructed. Each CDR3 protein gets one entry after TCRdb re-called the PCR reads with MiXCR. The sample holds about 980,000 distinct CDR3 sequences, about 26% seen once. The rearrangement links TRBV20-1 to TRBJ1-5; D may be TRBD1 (6 bases). This material consisted of PBMCs, mostly from graft donor cells, taken 360 days after TCRalphabeta/CD19-depleted stem cell transplant. The sequence came from a boy under two years old who had a stem cell transplant for SCID, so the T cells may come from the graft donor. The CDR3: CSASQGGNQPQHF. The CDR3 DNA follows: TGCAGTGCTTCACAGGGAGGGAACCAGCCCCAGCATTTT.